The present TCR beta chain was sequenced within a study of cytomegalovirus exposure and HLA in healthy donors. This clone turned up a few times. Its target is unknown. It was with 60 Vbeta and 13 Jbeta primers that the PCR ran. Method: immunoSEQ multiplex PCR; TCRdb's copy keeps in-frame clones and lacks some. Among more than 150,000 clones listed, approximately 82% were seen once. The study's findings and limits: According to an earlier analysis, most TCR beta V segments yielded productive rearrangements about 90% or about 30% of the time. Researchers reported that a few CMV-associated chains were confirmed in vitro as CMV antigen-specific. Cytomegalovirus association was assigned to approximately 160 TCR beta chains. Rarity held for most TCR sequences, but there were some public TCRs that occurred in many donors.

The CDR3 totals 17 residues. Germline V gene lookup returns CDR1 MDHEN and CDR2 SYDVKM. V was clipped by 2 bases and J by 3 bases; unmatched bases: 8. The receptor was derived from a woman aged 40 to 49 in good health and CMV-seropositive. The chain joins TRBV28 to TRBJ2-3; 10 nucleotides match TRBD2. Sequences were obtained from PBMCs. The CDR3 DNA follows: TGTGCCAGCAGTTTAGTCGCTAGCGGGAGATTAACAGATACGCAGTATTTT. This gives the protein CASSLVASGRLTDTQYF.